What follows are 19 T cell receptor beta chains derived from one specimen sequenced in a study of CXCR3-negative and CXCR3-positive naive CD8 T cells (dated by TCRdb to about 2019). The sequencing machine was a NextSeq 550. The Human TCR Profiling Kit (MiLaboratory) was used to make UMI-labeled 5' RACE TRB cDNA libraries. TCRdb reprocessed the reads; each CDR3 protein sequence makes one entry, and DNA is unavailable. This sample's table has entries for roughly 130,000 distinct CDR3 sequences. Around 0.54% of the sample rests with the top ten. Paper-wide results and their limitations: TRB CDR3s from CXCR3-positive naive cells showed higher hydrophobicity (lower Kidera factor 4), lower energy, and higher strength and volume indices than CXCR3-negative naive cells.

These receptors are not linked to any known antigen. Material: naive CXCR3+ CD8+ T cells from blood. What the cell subset or site label conveys for this sample: CD45RO-CCR7+CD27+CD95- naive CD8+ T cells expressing CXCR3 (TNR3+). The receptors come from a human donor in good health. Some clones in this sample may be carry-over from other donors' samples.

This chain connects TRBV4-3 to TRBJ2-7; TCRdb outputs TRBD1, but without DNA this stays unchecked. Germline V CDR1 and CDR2: LGHNA, YSLEER. The CDR3 sequence is 15 residues long. CDR3 in amino acids: CASSQGTDRVYEQYF.

The V gene is TRBV28, the J gene TRBJ2-7; TCRdb's D call of TRBD1 is untestable without DNA. CDR1 MDHEN and CDR2 SYDVKM come from the germline V gene. CDR3 length equals 16 residues. The CDR3 loop reads CASSLYGQRSSYEQYF.

V is TRBV5-1 and J is TRBJ2-7; the TRBD2 assignment by TCRdb is unverifiable without DNA. Per germline, CDR1 SGHRS and CDR2 YFSETQ. The CDR3 contains 15 residues. The CDR3 sequence is CASSLWPSGSQEQYF.

The rearrangement joins TRBV5-6 to TRBJ1-5; TCRdb gives TRBD1 as the D gene, but with no DNA this cannot be confirmed. This CDR3 comprises 14 residues. Germline V lookup: CDR1 SGHDT, CDR2 YYEEEE. Here the CDR3 reads CASSKGQGDQPQHF.

The rearrangement uses TRBV24-1 and TRBJ2-7; absent DNA, TCRdb's TRBD1 call cannot be checked. Per the germline V gene, CDR1 is KGHDR and CDR2 is SFDVKD. The CDR3 contains 14 residues. The CDR3 region is CATSDFLSPCEQYF.

The chain is built from TRBV28 and TRBJ2-1; TCRdb designates TRBD2, a call that cannot be tested without DNA. Per the germline V gene, CDR1 is MDHEN and CDR2 is SYDVKM. CDR3 length: 13 residues. The CDR3 sequence: CAHAGGYRAEQFF.

The chain employs TRBV7-9 and TRBJ2-1; lacking DNA, the TRBD1 call made by TCRdb goes unchecked. Per germline, CDR1 SEHNR and CDR2 FQNEAQ (reference sequence). The CDR3 length is 16 residues. The CDR3 region is CASSVRTGQGYNEQFF.

The rearrangement links TRBV28 to TRBJ2-2; TCRdb indicates TRBD2, and absent DNA this call remains unverified. The CDR3 has 15 amino acids. Germline CDR1 and CDR2: MDHEN and SYDVKM. CDR3: CASSLYAGGSGELFF. Combining the CDR3 with reference TRBV28 and TRBJ2-2 gives the whole variable domain DVKVTQSSRYLVKRTGEKVFLECVQDMDHENMFWYRQDPGLGLRLIYFSYDVKMKEKGDIPEGYSVSREKKERFSLILESASTNQTSMYLCASSLYAGGSGELFFGEGSRLTVL.

The V and J genes are TRBV4-1 and TRBJ2-1; the TCRdb call, TRBD2, lacks DNA for checking. Looked up from germline, CDR1 is MGHRA and CDR2 is YSYEKL. The CDR3 consists of 19 residues. CDR3 residues: CASSQNNPGGLAGGNEQFF.

J is TRBJ2-1 and V is TRBV29-1; lacking DNA, the TRBD1 call made by TCRdb goes unchecked. The CDR3 totals 13 residues. Per germline, CDR1 SQVTM and CDR2 ANQGSEA. The CDR3 is CSVEGLGADEQFF.

The chain recombines TRBV12-1 with TRBJ2-1. TRBV12-1 is assigned pseudogene status. This CDR3 contains 12 residues. CDR3 region: CASSDTGHEQFF.

This rearrangement joins TRBV7-3 to TRBJ2-6; TCRdb's D call, TRBD2, is unchecked because there is no DNA. The CDR3 extends over 17 amino acids. Per germline, CDR1 SGHTA and CDR2 FQGTGA. The CDR3 reads CASSELEGYSGANVLTF.

The J gene is TRBJ2-1, the V gene TRBV7-8; the TCRdb D gene call, TRBD2, has no DNA to confirm it. Germline lookup yields CDR1 SGHVS and CDR2 FQNEAQ. This CDR3 is 17 amino acids long. The CDR3 region is CASSPRLAGRSYNEQFF. Full variable domain (remainder filled in from reference TRBV7-8 and TRBJ2-1): GAGVSQSPRYKVAKRGQDVALRCDPISGHVSLFWYQQALGQGPEFLTYFQNEAQLDKSGLPSDRFFAERPEGSVSTLKIQRTQQEDSAVYLCASSPRLAGRSYNEQFFGPGTRLTVL.

The J gene is TRBJ2-2, the V gene TRBV7-9. The germline V gene has CDR1 SEHNR and CDR2 FQNEAQ (reference sequence). The CDR3 totals 11 residues. The CDR3: CASEGTGELFF.

The chain carries TRBV15 and TRBJ2-1; checking the TCRdb D call of TRBD2 is not possible without DNA. The CDR3 length is 16 residues. Germline V gives CDR1 LNHNV, CDR2 YYDKDF (reference sequence). This chain's CDR3 is CATSRVGTSGSYEQFF.

The chain is built from TRBV12-3 or TRBV12-4 and TRBJ2-3. This CDR3 is 14 amino acids long. The CDR3 loop reads CASSSYLSTDTQYF.

The chain couples TRBV7-7 to TRBJ1-2. CDR1 and CDR2 (germline): SSHAT, FNYEAQ (reference sequence). The CDR3 consists of 11 residues. CDR3 region: CASQTTYGYTF.

V usage is TRBV15 and J usage is TRBJ2-1. Germline V gene lookup returns CDR1 LNHNV and CDR2 YYDKDF (reference sequence). CDR3 length: 13 amino acids. The chain's CDR3 is CATSRGWKDEQFF. The entire variable domain, with the rest obtained from reference TRBV15 and TRBJ2-1, is as follows: DAMVIQNPRYQVTQFGKPVTLSCSQTLNHNVMYWYQQKSSQAPKLLFHYYDKDFNNEADTPDNFQSRRPNTSFCFLDIRSPGLGDTAMYLCATSRGWKDEQFFGPGTRLTVL.

This chain uses TRBV12-3 or TRBV12-4 with TRBJ1-2; with no DNA, the TCRdb D assignment of TRBD1 cannot be verified. The CDR3 is made up of 15 amino acids. CDR3 in amino acids: CASSPTGTAGYGYTF.